Included here is one TCR beta chain sequence, with context. What it binds is unknown. Germline CDR1 SGHDT, CDR2 YYEEEE. The CDR3 totals 13 residues. Trimming took 0 bases from V and 4 from J, leaving 7 bases between them. This specimen belongs to a study of cytomegalovirus exposure and HLA in healthy donors. Study results and limitations: In an earlier analysis, most TCR beta V segments were productive about 87% or about 30% of the time. Looking again later, the authors saw that most CMV-associated TCR beta chains seemed HLA-restricted. There were some V segments, including TRBV6-2 and TRBV6-3, excluded as indistinguishable.

60 Vbeta and 13 Jbeta primers were used in PCR. Original processing methods: Unique TCR beta chains totaled roughly 81 million in a later count, with roughly 10 million of them shared. TCRdb's copy holds only in-frame clones and misses some; the assay was immunoSEQ multiplex PCR. D and trimming come from the DNA, and the V and J calls and clone size come from that table. The sample has around 63,000 clones, more than 80% seen once; the top ten hold less than 3%. The gene calls are TRBV5-6 and TRBJ2-5; unclear D gene. This clonotype originated in a woman between 25 and 40 years old in good health and CMV-seronegative. Sequenced input: PBMCs. CDR3 loop: CASSLATGETQYF. CDR3 DNA: TGTGCCAGCAGCTTGGCGACGGGAGAGACCCAGTACTTC.